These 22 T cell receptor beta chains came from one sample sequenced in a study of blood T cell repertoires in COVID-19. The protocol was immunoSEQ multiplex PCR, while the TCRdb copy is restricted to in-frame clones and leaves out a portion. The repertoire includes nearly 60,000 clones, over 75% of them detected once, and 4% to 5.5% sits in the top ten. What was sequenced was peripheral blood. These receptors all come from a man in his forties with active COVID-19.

CDR3 amino acids: CASSLDRPLRFMNTEAFF. The CDR3 nucleotides are TGTGCCAGCAGCCTTGACAGGCCGCTTCGCTTCATGAACACTGAAGCTTTCTTT. The rearrangement links TRBV11-2 to TRBJ1-1; TRBD1 is a possible D gene (6 bases). Germline loops: CDR1 SGHAT, CDR2 FQNNGV. CDR3 size: 18 residues. V was trimmed by 5 bases and J by 0 bases, leaving 22 bases between them.

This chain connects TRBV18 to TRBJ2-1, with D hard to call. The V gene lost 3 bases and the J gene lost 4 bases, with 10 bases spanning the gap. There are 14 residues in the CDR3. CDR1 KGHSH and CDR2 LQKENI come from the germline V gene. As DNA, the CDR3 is TGTGCCAGCTCACCTGATTCCACATACAATGAGCAGTTCTTC. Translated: CASSPDSTYNEQFF.

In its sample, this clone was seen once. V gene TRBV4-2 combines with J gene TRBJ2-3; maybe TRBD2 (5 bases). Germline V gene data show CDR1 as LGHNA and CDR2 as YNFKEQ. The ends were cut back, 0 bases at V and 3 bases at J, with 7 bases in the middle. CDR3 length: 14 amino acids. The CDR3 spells CASSQDTSTDTQYF. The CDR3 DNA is TGTGCCAGCAGCCAAGATACTAGTACAGATACGCAGTATTTT.

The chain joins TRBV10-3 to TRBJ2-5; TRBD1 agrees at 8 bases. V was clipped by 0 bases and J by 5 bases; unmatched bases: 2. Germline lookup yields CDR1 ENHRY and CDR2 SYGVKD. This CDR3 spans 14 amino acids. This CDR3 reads CAISESWTGETQYF. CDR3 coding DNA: TGTGCCATCAGTGAGTCCTGGACAGGGGAGACCCAGTACTTC.

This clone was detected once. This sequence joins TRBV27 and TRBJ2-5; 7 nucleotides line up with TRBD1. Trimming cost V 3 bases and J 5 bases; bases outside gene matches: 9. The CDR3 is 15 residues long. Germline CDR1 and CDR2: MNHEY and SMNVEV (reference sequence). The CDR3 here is CASSFPGQSLETQYF. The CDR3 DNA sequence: TGTGCCAGCAGTTTTCCGGGACAGTCGTTGGAGACCCAGTACTTC.

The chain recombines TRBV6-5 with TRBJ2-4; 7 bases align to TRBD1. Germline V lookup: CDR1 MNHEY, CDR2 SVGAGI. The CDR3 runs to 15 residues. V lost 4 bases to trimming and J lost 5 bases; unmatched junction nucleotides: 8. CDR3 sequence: CASSLPRDSQNIQYF. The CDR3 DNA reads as TGTGCCAGCAGTTTACCCCGGGACAGCCAAAACATTCAGTACTTC.

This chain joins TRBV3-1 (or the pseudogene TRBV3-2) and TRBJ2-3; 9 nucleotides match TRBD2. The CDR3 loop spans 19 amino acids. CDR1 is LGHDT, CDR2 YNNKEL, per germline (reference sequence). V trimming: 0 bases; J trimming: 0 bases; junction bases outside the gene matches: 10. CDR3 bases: TGTGCCAGCAGCCAAGATCTCGCGACTAGCGGACATAGCACAGATACGCAGTATTTT. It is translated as CASSQDLATSGHSTDTQYF.

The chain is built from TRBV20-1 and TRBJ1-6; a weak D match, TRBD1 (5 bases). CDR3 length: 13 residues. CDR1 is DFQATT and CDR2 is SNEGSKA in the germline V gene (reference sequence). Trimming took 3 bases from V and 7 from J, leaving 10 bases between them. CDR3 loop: CSASKGRNSPLHF. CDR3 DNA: TGCAGTGCTAGTAAGGGGCGGAATTCACCCCTCCACTTT.

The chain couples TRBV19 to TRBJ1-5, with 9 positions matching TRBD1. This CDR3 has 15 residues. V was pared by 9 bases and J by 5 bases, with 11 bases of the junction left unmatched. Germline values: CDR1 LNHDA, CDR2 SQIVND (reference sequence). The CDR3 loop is CASMTGGRADQPQHF. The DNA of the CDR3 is TGTGCCAGCATGACAGGGGGTAGGGCGGATCAGCCCCAGCATTTT.

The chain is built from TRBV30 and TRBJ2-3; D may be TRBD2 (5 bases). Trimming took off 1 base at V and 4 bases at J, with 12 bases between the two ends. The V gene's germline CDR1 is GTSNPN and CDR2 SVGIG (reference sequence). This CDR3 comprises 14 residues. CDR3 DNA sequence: TGTGCCTGGAGTGGGGAGCGCGCGGCAGATACGCAGTATTTT. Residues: CAWSGERAADTQYF. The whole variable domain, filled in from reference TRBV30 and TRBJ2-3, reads SQTIHQWPATLVQPVGSPLSLECTVEGTSNPNLYWYRQAAGRGLQLLFYSVGIGQISSEVPQNLSASRPQDRQFILSSKKLLLSDSGFYLCAWSGERAADTQYFGPGTRLTVL.

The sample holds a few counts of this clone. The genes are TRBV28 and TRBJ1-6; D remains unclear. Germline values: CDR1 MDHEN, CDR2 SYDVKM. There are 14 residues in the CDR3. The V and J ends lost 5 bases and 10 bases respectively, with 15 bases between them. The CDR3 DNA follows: TGTGCCAGCAGTGGCGGGCCCTACCAGTCACCCCTCCACTTT. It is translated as CASSGGPYQSPLHF.

The CDR3 bases are TGTGCCAGCAGTTTATTCGCCGGGAGTAAAGAGACCCAGTACTTC. This codes for CASSLFAGSKETQYF. The rearrangement links TRBV27 to TRBJ2-5, with D possibly matching TRBD2 (6 bases). The ends were cut back, 1 base at V and 3 bases at J, with 12 bases in the middle. This CDR3 has 15 residues. The germline V gene has CDR1 MNHEY and CDR2 SMNVEV (reference sequence).

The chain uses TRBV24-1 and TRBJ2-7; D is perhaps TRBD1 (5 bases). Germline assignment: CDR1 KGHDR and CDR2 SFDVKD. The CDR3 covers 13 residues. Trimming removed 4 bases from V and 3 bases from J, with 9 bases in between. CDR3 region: CATSDYDSYEQYF. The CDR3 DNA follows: TGTGCCACCAGTGACTACGACAGCTACGAGCAGTACTTC.

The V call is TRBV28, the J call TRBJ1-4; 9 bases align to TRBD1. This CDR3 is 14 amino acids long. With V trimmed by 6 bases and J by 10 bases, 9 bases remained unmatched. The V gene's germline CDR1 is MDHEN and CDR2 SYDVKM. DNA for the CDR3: TGTGCCAGCAGGACCGGGACAGGGATCGGAAAACTGTTTTTT. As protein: CASRTGTGIGKLFF.

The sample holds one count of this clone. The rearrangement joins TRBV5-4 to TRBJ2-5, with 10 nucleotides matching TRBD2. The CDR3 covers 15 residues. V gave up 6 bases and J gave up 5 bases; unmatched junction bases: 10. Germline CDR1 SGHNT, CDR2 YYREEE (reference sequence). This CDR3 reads CASKLGSGRGETQYF. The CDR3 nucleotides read TGTGCCAGCAAACTGGGGAGCGGGAGGGGTGAGACCCAGTACTTC. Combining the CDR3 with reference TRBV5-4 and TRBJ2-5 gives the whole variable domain ETGVTQSPTHLIKTRGQQVTLRCSSQSGHNTVSWYQQALGQGPQFIFQYYREEENGRGNFPPRFSGLQFPNYSSELNVNALELDDSALYLCASKLGSGRGETQYFGPGTRLLVL.

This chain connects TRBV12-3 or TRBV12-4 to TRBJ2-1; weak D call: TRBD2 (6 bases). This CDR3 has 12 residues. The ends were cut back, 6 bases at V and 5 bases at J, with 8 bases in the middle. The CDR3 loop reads CASRGLHNEQFF. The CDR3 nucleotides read TGTGCCAGCAGAGGACTACACAATGAGCAGTTCTTC.

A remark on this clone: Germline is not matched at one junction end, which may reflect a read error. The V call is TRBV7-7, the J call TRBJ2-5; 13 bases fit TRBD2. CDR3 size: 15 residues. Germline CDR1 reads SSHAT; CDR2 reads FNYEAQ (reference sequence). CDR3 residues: CASSPGTSGTETQYF. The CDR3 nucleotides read TGTGCTAGCAGCCCCGGGACTAGCGGGACGGAGACCCAGTACTTC.

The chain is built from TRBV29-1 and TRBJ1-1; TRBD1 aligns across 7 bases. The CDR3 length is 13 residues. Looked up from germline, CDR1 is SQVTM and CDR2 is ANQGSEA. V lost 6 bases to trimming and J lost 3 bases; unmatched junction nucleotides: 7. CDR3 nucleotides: TGCAGCGTGGCGACAGGGCTGGACACTGAAGCTTTCTTT. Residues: CSVATGLDTEAFF.

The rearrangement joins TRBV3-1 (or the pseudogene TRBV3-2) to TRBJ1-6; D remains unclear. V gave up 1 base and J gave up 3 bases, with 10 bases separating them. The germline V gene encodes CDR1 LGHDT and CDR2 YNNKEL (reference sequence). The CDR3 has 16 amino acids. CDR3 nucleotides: TGTGCCAGCAGCCAAGTAACGGCTAGCTATAATTCACCCCTCCACTTT. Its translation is CASSQVTASYNSPLHF.

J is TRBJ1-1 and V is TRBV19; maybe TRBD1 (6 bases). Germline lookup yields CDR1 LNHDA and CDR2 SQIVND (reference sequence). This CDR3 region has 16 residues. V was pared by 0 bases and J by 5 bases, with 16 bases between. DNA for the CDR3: TGTGCCAGTAGTATAGATGGACGGGCGAGGGGGACTGAAGCTTTCTTT. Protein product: CASSIDGRARGTEAFF.

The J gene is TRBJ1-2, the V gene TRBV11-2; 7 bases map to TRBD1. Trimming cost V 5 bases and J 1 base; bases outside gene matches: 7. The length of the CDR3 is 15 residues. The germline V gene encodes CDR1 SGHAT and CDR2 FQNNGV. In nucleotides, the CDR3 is TGTGCCAGCAGCCAGAGGACAGGAGATAACTATGGCTACACCTTC. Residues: CASSQRTGDNYGYTF.

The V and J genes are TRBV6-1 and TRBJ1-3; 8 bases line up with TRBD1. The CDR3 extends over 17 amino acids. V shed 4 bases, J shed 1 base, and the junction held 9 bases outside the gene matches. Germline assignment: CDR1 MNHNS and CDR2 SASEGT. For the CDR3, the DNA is TGTGCCAGCAGTGTCTCCGGGACAGGAAGGTCTGGAAACACCATATATTTT. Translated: CASSVSGTGRSGNTIYF.